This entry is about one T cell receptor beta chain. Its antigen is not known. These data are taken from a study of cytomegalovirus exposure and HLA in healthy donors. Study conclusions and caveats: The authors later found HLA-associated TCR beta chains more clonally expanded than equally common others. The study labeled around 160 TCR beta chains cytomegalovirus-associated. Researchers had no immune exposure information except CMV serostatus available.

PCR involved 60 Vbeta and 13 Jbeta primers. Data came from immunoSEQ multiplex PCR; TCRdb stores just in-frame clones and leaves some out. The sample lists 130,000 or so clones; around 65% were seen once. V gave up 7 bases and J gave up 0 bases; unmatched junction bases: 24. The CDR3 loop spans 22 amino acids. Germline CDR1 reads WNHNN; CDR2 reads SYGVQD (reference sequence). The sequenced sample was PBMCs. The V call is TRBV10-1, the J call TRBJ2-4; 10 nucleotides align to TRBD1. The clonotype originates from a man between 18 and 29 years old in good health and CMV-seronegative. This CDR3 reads CASTYTLPRDRGLRIAKNIQYF. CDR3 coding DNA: TGCGCCAGCACCTATACCCTTCCCCGGGACAGGGGCCTTCGTATAGCCAAAAACATTCAGTACTTC.